Each of the 30 T cell receptor beta chains below was sequenced from the same sample in a study of tumor-infiltrating lymphocytes in primary liver carcinoma. Germline DNA was extracted too, while blood RNA derived from unsorted whole blood. TCR beta cDNA was reverse-transcribed from 450 to 500 ng of total RNA. The reaction used a constant-region primer and ProtoScript II reverse transcriptase. The TCR beta library was amplified through three nested multiplex PCR rounds in a modified ARM-PCR procedure. The first two PCR rounds used TRBV1-TRBV30 primers with a Cbeta primer, 9 to 10 cycles each. TCRdb reanalysed the multiplex PCR reads using MiXCR and keeps one entry per CDR3 protein. Of around 330,000 distinct CDR3 sequences in the sample, approximately 65% were seen once. Sequencing was done on a sample of peripheral blood. The receptor source for this set is a middle-aged man with primary liver carcinoma and hepatitis B virus infection.

About this clonotype itself: This may come from a read error, since a much larger clone is one base off. The chain uses TRBV6-2 or TRBV6-3 and TRBJ2-1; 8 bases fit TRBD2. Germline V gene lookup returns CDR1 MNHEY and CDR2 SVGEGT. The CDR3 extends over 15 amino acids. The CDR3 nucleotides read TGTTCCAGCACGAGGGCGGGAGGCTCCTACAATGAGCAGTTCTTC. This gives the protein CSSTRAGGSYNEQFF.

Comment on this clonotype: No conserved phenylalanine or tryptophan is present at the end of the CDR3, so a read error is the likely explanation. The V and J genes are TRBV5-1 and TRBJ2-2, with TRBD2 matching 7 bases. CDR1 is SGHRS and CDR2 is YFSETQ in the germline V gene. Losses at the gene ends were 2 bases for V and 2 bases for J; bases not matched to a gene: 3. The CDR3 consists of 15 residues. The CDR3 loop reads CASSFSTSNTGELFY. The CDR3 DNA reads as TGCGCCAGCAGCTTTTCGACTAGCAACACCGGGGAGCTGTTTTAT.

A note on this clonotype: With a much larger clone just one base away, this may be a read error. The chain has TRBV7-9 and TRBJ2-3; 9 bases align to TRBD2. This CDR3 comprises 14 residues. V shed 6 bases, J shed 1 base, and the junction held 2 bases outside the gene matches. Germline lookup yields CDR1 SEHNR and CDR2 FQNEAQ (reference sequence). The DNA for the CDR3 is TGTGCCAGCAGAGCTAGCGGGGGCACAGATACGCAGTATTTT. This encodes CASRASGGTDTQYF.

J is TRBJ2-7 and V is TRBV20-1, with TRBD2 matching over 8 bases. J gave up 5 bases and V 3 bases, and 12 bases lay outside the gene matches. Germline CDR1 and CDR2: DFQATT and SNEGSKA (reference sequence). The CDR3 runs 15 residues. The DNA for the CDR3 is TGCAGTGCTAGGGCAAATGGAGCGGGAGCGGACGAGCAGTACTTC. Amino acids: CSARANGAGADEQYF.

There are a few counts of this clonotype. It may be a read error: a sequence one base away is much more abundant. This chain uses TRBV11-1 with TRBJ2-7; no clear D gene. The length of the CDR3 is 15 residues. The ends were cut back, 5 bases at V and 5 bases at J, with 19 bases in the middle. Germline assignment: CDR1 SGHAT and CDR2 FQDESV (reference sequence). The CDR3 region is CASSAAASSVHEQYF. CDR3 DNA: TGTGCCAGCAGCGCCGCGGCCAGTTCGGTCCACGAGCAGTACTTC.

The table lists this clonotype with many counts. V usage is TRBV6-2 or TRBV6-3 and J usage is TRBJ1-3; TRBD1 aligns across 8 bases. After removal of 4 bases from V and 8 bases from J, the junction contained 7 bases not matched to a gene. The V gene's germline CDR1 is MNHEY and CDR2 SVGEGT. The length of the CDR3 is 14 residues. In DNA, the CDR3 is TGTGCCAGCAGTTCGCATCCGGGACAGGACACCATATATTTT. Encoded protein: CASSSHPGQDTIYF.

Remarks on this clonotype: One end of the junction fails to match germline, which may point to a read error. The V gene is TRBV5-6, the J gene TRBJ2-7; 15 positions match TRBD2. In germline, CDR1 is SGHDT, CDR2 YYEEEE. CDR3 length: 17 amino acids. CDR3 bases: TGTGCCCGCAGCTCGGGACTAGCGGGAGGCCATTCCTACGAGCAGTACTTC. Translation: CARSSGLAGGHSYEQYF.

This clonotype was picked up many times. This chain joins TRBV29-1 and TRBJ1-5, with 9 bases identical to TRBD1. Germline V lookup: CDR1 SQVTM, CDR2 ANQGSEA. The CDR3 loop spans 12 amino acids. Trimming cost V 6 bases and J 7 bases; bases outside gene matches: 4. The CDR3 DNA sequence: TGCAGCGTCAAGACAGGGGGACAGCCCCAGCATTTT. Its protein product is CSVKTGGQPQHF. The complete variable domain, with remaining parts taken from reference TRBV29-1 and TRBJ1-5, reads SAVISQKPSRDICQRGTSLTIQCQVDSQVTMMFWYRQQPGQSLTLIATANQGSEATYESGFVIDKFPISRPNLTFSTLTVSNMSPEDSSIYLCSVKTGGQPQHFGDGTRLSIL.

On this clonotype: No conserved phenylalanine or tryptophan ends this CDR3, so it is likely a read error. This chain uses TRBV11-2 with TRBJ1-1; D not resolved. CDR1 and CDR2 from the germline V gene are SGHAT and FQNNGV. Trimming took off 5 bases at V and 4 bases at J, with 11 bases between the two ends. This CDR3 has 13 residues. The CDR3 spells CASSPQRSTEAFY. CDR3 DNA: TGTGCCAGCAGCCCTCAGAGGAGCACTGAAGCTTTCTAT.

This clonotype was observed a handful of times. This rearrangement joins TRBV5-4 to TRBJ2-2; D might be TRBD2 (6 bases). The V end was cut by 1 base, the J end by 6 bases, with 19 bases between. The CDR3 consists of 17 residues. Germline-derived CDR1 and CDR2 are SGHNT and YYREEE (reference sequence). The CDR3 spells CASSLSIGGMAPGELFF. In DNA, the CDR3 is TGTGCCAGCAGCTTGAGTATCGGAGGGATGGCACCCGGGGAGCTGTTTTTT.

The chain combines TRBV4-1 with TRBJ1-5; D gene uncertain. Per the germline V gene, CDR1 is MGHRA and CDR2 is YSYEKL. Trimming removed 6 bases at V and 5 bases at J, with 17 bases between. This CDR3 is built from 15 residues. CDR3 DNA: TGCGCCAGCAGGCCCCTCCCGGGCAGAGATCAGCCCCAGCATTTT. Translation: CASRPLPGRDQPQHF.

This sequence joins TRBV6-6 and TRBJ2-7; 8 positions match TRBD2. The CDR3 runs to 15 residues. With V trimmed by 2 bases and J by 12 bases, 15 bases remained unmatched. Germline CDR1 reads MNHNY; CDR2 reads SVGAGI (reference sequence). The chain's CDR3 is CASSYDSGNRHGLYF. CDR3 in DNA: TGTGCCAGCAGTTACGATAGCGGGAATCGGCACGGGCTGTACTTC.

This clonotype was counted between two and nine times. The chain joins TRBV5-1 to TRBJ1-1; tentatively, D is TRBD1 (5 bases). Germline V gene lookup returns CDR1 SGHRS and CDR2 YFSETQ. The V gene lost 1 base and the J gene lost 4 bases, with 17 bases spanning the gap. The CDR3 consists of 16 residues. CDR3 residues: CASSLRGVSGSTEAFF. In DNA form, the CDR3 reads TGCGCCAGCAGCTTGCGGGGGGTCAGTGGGAGCACTGAAGCTTTCTTT.

In regard to this clonotype: Possible read error: a much larger clone is one base away. This chain joins TRBV6-1 and TRBJ2-7; no definite D call. The CDR3 sequence is 14 residues long. The germline V gene has CDR1 MNHNS and CDR2 SASEGT. CDR3 in DNA: TGTGCCAGCAATGAACGCCCGGGCTCCTACGAGCAGTACTTC. The encoded protein is CASNERPGSYEQYF.

This clonotype turned up a few times. A much larger clone differs by one base, so this may be a read error. This rearrangement joins TRBV6-2 or TRBV6-3 to TRBJ2-1; 12 bases match TRBD2. The germline V gene has CDR1 MNHEY and CDR2 SVGEGT. CDR3 size: 14 residues. In nucleotides, the CDR3 is TGTGTCAGCCGAGGTCTAGCGGGAGGGAATGAGCAGTTCTTC. Amino acid sequence: CVSRGLAGGNEQFF.

This clonotype was found a few times. DNA for the CDR3: TGTGCCAGCAGCCAAGTGAGGGCAACTAATGAAAAACTGTTTTTT. Translation: CASSQVRATNEKLFF. The genes are TRBV14 and TRBJ1-4; D ambiguous. The germline V gene encodes CDR1 SGHDN and CDR2 FVKESK. The V end was cut by 1 base, the J end by 0 bases, with 6 bases between. This CDR3 contains 15 residues.

As to this clonotype: One end of the junction does not line up with germline, which may come from a read error. This rearrangement joins TRBV5-8 to TRBJ2-5; TRBD1 aligns across 9 bases. Germline-derived CDR1 and CDR2 are SGHTS and YDEGEE. The CDR3 has 14 amino acids. The CDR3, as DNA: TGTGCCAGCGGCGTACAGGGGGCTACGGAGACCCAGTGCTTC. Protein: CASGVQGATETQCF.

This chain links TRBV6-1 with TRBJ1-2; no clear D gene. The V end was cut by 7 bases, the J end by 5 bases, with 17 bases between. The CDR3 contains 14 residues. Germline V lookup: CDR1 MNHNS, CDR2 SASEGT. The CDR3 coding sequence is TGTGCCAGCACCAACCACCCTGTTTTGTATGGCTACACCTTC. It codes for CASTNHPVLYGYTF.

To note about this clonotype: A much larger clone lies a single base off, so this may be a read error. The chain employs TRBV4-2 and TRBJ2-7; TRBD2 is a possible D gene (6 bases). The CDR3 runs to 15 residues. Per the germline V gene, CDR1 is LGHNA and CDR2 is YNFKEQ. The CDR3 sequence: CASSQDGAAGYDQYF. The CDR3 region has the DNA TGTGCCAGCAGCCAAGATGGGGCGGCGGGATACGATCAGTACTTC.

A note on this clonotype: This sequence may be a read error, since a much larger clone differs from it by one base. The gene calls are TRBV11-2 and TRBJ2-5; TRBD2 matches 9 bases. The V and J ends lost 8 bases and 4 bases, in that order; junction bases with no gene match: 14. Germline values: CDR1 SGHAT, CDR2 FQNNGV. The CDR3 totals 16 residues. This chain's CDR3 is CASGPTLLAGAETQYF. The CDR3 bases are TGTGCCAGCGGCCCAACCCTTTTAGCGGGAGCAGAGACCCAGTACTTC.

This clonotype was seen ten or more times. The chain uses TRBV4-3 and TRBJ2-7; 9 bases agree with TRBD1. This CDR3 contains 15 residues. The germline gives CDR1 LGHNA, CDR2 YSLEER. V lost 1 base and J lost 3; bases outside the gene matches: 4. CDR3 loop: CASSQVGQGLYEQYF. CDR3 coding DNA: TGCGCCAGCAGCCAAGTGGGACAGGGTCTCTACGAGCAGTACTTC.

Comment on this clonotype: At one end, the junction sequence differs from germline, possibly due to a read error. This rearrangement joins TRBV11-2 to TRBJ2-2; the D call may be TRBD1 or TRBD2 (5 bases each). Per germline, CDR1 SGHAT and CDR2 FQNNGV. The CDR3 is 15 residues long. The CDR3 sequence is CASSLAWGRTGELFF. CDR3 sequence (DNA): TGTGCCAGTAGCTTAGCCTGGGGACGGACCGGGGAGCTGTTTTTT.

About this clonotype itself: A much larger clone differs by one base, so this may be a read error. The rearrangement uses TRBV29-1 and TRBJ1-1; no clear D. CDR1 and CDR2 from the germline V gene are SQVTM and ANQGSEA. CDR3 length equals 12 residues. The CDR3 reads CSVVDENTEALF. The CDR3 DNA follows: TGCAGCGTTGTCGACGAGAACACTGAAGCTTTATTT.

V gene TRBV14 combines with J gene TRBJ2-5, with 9 bases lining up with TRBD1. The CDR3 is made up of 14 amino acids. Germline CDR1 reads SGHDN; CDR2 reads FVKESK. V shed 2 bases, J shed 6 bases, and the junction held 4 bases outside the gene matches. CDR3 in DNA: TGTGCCAGCAGCCAACCCGGGACAGGGAAGACCCAGTACTTC. Amino acids: CASSQPGTGKTQYF.

This clonotype was detected only a few times. V usage is TRBV5-5 and J usage is TRBJ2-7; TRBD1 matches 11 bases. The CDR3 sequence is 14 residues long. After removal of 4 bases from V and 4 bases from J, the junction contained 4 bases not matched to a gene. CDR1 is SGHKS and CDR2 is YYEKEE in the germline V gene (reference sequence). The CDR3 region is CASSGDRGVYEQYF. In nucleotides, the CDR3 is TGTGCCAGCAGCGGGGACAGGGGGGTTTACGAGCAGTACTTC.

On this clonotype itself: This may be a read error: a much more frequent sequence differs by one nucleotide. The chain uses TRBV12-3 or TRBV12-4 and TRBJ2-1, with TRBD2 identical over 8 bases. The CDR3 length is 15 residues. The CDR3 is CASSLEGRGGNEQIF. As DNA, the CDR3 is TGTGCCAGCAGTTTAGAGGGCCGGGGGGGCAATGAGCAGATCTTC.

On this clonotype itself: This sequence may be a read error, since a much larger clone differs from it by one base. The genes are TRBV12-3 or TRBV12-4 and TRBJ2-2; D gene ambiguous. Trimming took off 7 bases at V and 3 bases at J, with 3 bases between the two ends. The CDR3 has 11 amino acids. The CDR3 coding sequence is TGTGCCAGCAAGCACACCGGGGAGCTGTTTTTT. Its translation is CASKHTGELFF.

As regards this clonotype: A read error is possible here, since a much larger clone lies one base away. The rearrangement uses TRBV29-1 and TRBJ2-4; no definite D call. The CDR3 has 16 residues. V was shortened by 8 bases and J by 0 bases, with 20 bases between the two germline ends. Germline V gives CDR1 SQVTM, CDR2 ANQGSEA. This chain's CDR3 is CSTTREALLAKNIQYF. The CDR3 region has the DNA TGCAGCACAACTCGCGAGGCCCTGTTAGCCAAAAACATTCAGTACTTC.

This clonotype was detected only once. This clone may be a read error of a much larger clone one base away. V is TRBV6-5 and J is TRBJ1-5, with TRBD1 identical over 10 bases. There are 15 residues in the CDR3. Germline V gene data show CDR1 as MNHEY and CDR2 as SVGAGI. The V and J ends lost 7 bases and 6 bases, in that order; junction bases with no gene match: 9. The CDR3 reads CASIRDRGFSQPQHF. CDR3 in DNA: TGTGCCAGCATCCGGGACAGGGGATTCAGTCAGCCCCAGCATTTT.

As concerns this clonotype: Mismatch with germline at one junction end may stem from a read error. The chain combines TRBV19 with TRBJ2-2, with D unclear. Per the germline V gene, CDR1 is LNHDA and CDR2 is SQIVND (reference sequence). The CDR3 loop spans 14 amino acids. The CDR3 spells CASSVRTNTVELFF. The CDR3 nucleotides are TGTGCCAGTAGTGTAAGGACGAACACCGTGGAGCTGTTTTTT.